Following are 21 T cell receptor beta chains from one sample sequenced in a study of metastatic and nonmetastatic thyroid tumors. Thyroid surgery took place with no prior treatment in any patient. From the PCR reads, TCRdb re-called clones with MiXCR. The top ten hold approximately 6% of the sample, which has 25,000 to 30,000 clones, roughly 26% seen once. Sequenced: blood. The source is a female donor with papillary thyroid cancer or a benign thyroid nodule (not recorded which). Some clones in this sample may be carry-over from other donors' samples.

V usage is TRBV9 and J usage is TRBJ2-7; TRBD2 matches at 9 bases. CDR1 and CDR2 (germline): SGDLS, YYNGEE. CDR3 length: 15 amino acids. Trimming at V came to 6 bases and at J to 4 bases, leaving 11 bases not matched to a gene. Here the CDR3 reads CASIVSSGRLYEQYF. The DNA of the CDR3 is TGTGCCAGCATTGTCTCCAGCGGGAGGTTGTACGAGCAGTACTTC.

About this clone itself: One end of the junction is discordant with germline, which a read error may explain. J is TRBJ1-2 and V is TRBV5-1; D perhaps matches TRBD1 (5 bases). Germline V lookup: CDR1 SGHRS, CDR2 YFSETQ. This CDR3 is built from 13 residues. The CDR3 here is CASSLGQGNARYF. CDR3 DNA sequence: TGCGCCAGCAGCTTGGGGCAGGGTAACGCGCGCTACTTC.

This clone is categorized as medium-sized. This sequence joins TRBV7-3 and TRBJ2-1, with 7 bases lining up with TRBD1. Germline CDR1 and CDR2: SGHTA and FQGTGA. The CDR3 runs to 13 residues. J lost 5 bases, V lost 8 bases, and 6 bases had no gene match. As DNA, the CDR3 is TGTGCCAGCCGACAGGGACCGAACAATGAGCAGTTCTTC. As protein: CASRQGPNNEQFF.

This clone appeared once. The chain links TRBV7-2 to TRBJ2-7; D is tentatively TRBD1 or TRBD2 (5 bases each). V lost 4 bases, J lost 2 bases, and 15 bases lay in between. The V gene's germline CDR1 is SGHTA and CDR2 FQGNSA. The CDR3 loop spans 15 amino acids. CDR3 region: CASSSRTPGPYEQYF. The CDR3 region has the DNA TGTGCCAGCAGCTCCAGAACTCCGGGACCCTACGAGCAGTACTTC. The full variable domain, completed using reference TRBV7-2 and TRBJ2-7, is GAGVSQSPSNKVTEKGKDVELRCDPISGHTALYWYRQSLGQGLEFLIYFQGNSAPDKSGLPSDRFSAERTGGSVSTLTIQRTQQEDSAVYLCASSSRTPGPYEQYFGPGTRLTVT.

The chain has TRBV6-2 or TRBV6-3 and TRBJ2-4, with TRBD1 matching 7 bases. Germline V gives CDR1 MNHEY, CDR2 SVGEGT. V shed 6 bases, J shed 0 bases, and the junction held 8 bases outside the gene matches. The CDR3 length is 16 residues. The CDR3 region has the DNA TGTGCCAGCAGAACACACAGGGGAATAGCCAAAAACATTCAGTACTTC. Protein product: CASRTHRGIAKNIQYF.

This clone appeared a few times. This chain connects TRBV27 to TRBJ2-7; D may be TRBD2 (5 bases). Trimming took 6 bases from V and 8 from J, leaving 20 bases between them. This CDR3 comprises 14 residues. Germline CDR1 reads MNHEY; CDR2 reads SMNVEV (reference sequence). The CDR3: CASSLMRARLKQYF. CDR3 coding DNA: TGTGCCAGCAGCCTGATGAGGGCCCGGTTAAAGCAGTACTTC.

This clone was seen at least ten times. The CDR3: CARDRDRVNQPQHF. CDR3 DNA sequence: TGTGCCAGAGACAGGGATCGAGTAAACCAGCCCCAGCATTTT. The V gene is TRBV7-8, the J gene TRBJ1-5, with 7 bases identical to TRBD1. V was pared by 9 bases and J by 7 bases, with 12 bases of the junction left unmatched. The CDR3 length is 14 residues. The V gene's germline CDR1 is SGHVS and CDR2 FQNEAQ.

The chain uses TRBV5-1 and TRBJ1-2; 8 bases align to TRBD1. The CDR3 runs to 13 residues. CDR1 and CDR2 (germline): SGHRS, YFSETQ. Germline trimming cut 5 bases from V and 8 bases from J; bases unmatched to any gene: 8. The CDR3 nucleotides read TGCGCCAGCAGTTTTGACAGGGGTCGGGGCTACACCTTC. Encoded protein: CASSFDRGRGYTF.

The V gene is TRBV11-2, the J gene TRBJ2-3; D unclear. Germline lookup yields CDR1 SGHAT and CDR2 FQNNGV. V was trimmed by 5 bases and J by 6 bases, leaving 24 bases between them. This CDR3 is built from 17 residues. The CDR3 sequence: CASSRHSVSPLADTQYF. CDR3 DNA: TGTGCCAGCAGCCGCCACAGTGTGAGTCCCTTGGCGGATACGCAGTATTTT. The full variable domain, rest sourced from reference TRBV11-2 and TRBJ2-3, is EAGVAQSPRYKIIEKRQSVAFWCNPISGHATLYWYQQILGQGPKLLIQFQNNGVVDDSQLPKDRFSAERLKGVDSTLKIQPAKLEDSAVYLCASSRHSVSPLADTQYFGPGTRLTVL.

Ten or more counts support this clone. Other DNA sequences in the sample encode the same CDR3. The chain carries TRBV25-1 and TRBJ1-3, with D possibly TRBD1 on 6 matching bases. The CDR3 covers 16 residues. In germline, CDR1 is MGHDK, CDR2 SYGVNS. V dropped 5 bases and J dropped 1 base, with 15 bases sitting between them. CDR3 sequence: CASSPADRPSGNTIYF. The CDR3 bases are TGTGCCAGCAGTCCCGCTGACAGGCCTTCTGGAAACACCATATATTTT.

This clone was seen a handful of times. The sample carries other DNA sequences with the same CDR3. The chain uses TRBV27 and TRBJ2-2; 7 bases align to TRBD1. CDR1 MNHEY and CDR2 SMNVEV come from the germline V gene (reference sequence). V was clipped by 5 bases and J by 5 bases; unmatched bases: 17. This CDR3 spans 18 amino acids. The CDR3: CASSPNRGPPLGTGELFF. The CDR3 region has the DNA TGTGCCAGCAGTCCAAACAGGGGACCCCCCTTGGGGACCGGGGAGCTGTTTTTT.

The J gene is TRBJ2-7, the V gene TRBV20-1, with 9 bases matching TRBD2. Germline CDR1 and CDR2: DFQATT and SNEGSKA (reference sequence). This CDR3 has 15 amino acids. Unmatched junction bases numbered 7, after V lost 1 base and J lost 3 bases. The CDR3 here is CSARAVAGGDYEQYF. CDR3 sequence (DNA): TGCAGTGCTAGAGCTGTGGCGGGAGGGGACTACGAGCAGTACTTC.

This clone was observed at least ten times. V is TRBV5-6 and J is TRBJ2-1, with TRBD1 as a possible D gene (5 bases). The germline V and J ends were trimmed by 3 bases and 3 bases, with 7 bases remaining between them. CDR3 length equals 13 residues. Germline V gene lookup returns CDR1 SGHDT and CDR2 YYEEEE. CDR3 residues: CASSYGHYNEQFF. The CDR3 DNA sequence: TGTGCCAGCAGCTACGGACACTACAATGAGCAGTTCTTC.

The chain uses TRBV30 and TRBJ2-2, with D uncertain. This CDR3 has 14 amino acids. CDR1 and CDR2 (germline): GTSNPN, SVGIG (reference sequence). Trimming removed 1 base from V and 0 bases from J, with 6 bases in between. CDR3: CAWSGVANTGELFF. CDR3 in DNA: TGTGCCTGGAGTGGGGTCGCGAACACCGGGGAGCTGTTTTTT.

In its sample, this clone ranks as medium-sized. The CDR3 here is CASSLPGTRVEQYF. The CDR3 nucleotides read TGTGCCAGCAGTTTGCCCGGGACTAGGGTCGAGCAGTACTTC. The chain joins TRBV28 to TRBJ2-7; TRBD2 matches 8 bases. CDR1 and CDR2 (germline): MDHEN, SYDVKM. The CDR3 contains 14 residues. With 3 bases clipped from V and 6 bases from J, the junction kept 7 bases outside the gene matches.

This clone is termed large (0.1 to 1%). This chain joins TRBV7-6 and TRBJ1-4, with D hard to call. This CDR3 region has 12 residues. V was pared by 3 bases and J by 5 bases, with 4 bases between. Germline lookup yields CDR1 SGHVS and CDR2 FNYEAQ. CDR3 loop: CASSFGNEKLFF. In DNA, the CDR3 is TGTGCCAGCAGCTTTGGGAATGAAAAACTGTTTTTT. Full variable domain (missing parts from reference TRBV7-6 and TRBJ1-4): GAGVSQSPRYKVTKRGQDVALRCDPISGHVSLYWYRQALGQGPEFLTYFNYEAQQDKSGLPNDRFSAERPEGSISTLTIQRTEQRDSAMYRCASSFGNEKLFFGSGTQLSVL.

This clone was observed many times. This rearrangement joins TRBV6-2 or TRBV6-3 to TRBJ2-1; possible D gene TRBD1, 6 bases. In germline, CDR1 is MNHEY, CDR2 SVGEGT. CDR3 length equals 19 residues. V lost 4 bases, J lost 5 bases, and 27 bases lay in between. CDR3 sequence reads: CASSSLTEPSMGTNNEQFF. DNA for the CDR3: TGTGCCAGCAGTTCCCTGACGGAGCCATCGATGGGGACAAACAATGAGCAGTTCTTC.

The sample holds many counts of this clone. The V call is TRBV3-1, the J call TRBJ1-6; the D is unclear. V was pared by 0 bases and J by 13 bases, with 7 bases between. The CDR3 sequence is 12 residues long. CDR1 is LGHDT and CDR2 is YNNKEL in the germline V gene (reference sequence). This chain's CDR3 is CASSQDNFPLHF. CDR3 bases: TGTGCCAGCAGCCAAGATAACTTCCCCCTCCACTTT. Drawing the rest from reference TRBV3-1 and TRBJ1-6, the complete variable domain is DTAVSQTPKYLVTQMGNDKSIKCEQNLGHDTMYWYKQDSKKFLKIMFSYNNKELIINETVPNRFSPKSPDKAHLNLHINSLELGDSAVYFCASSQDNFPLHFGNGTRLTVT.

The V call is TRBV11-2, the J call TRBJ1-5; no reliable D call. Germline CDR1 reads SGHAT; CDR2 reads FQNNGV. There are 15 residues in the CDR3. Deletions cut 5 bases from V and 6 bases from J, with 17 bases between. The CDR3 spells CASSPDPAQTQPQHF. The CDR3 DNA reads TGTGCCAGCAGCCCGGATCCTGCACAGACTCAGCCCCAGCATTTT. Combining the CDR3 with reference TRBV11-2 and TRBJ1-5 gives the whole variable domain EAGVAQSPRYKIIEKRQSVAFWCNPISGHATLYWYQQILGQGPKLLIQFQNNGVVDDSQLPKDRFSAERLKGVDSTLKIQPAKLEDSAVYLCASSPDPAQTQPQHFGDGTRLSIL.

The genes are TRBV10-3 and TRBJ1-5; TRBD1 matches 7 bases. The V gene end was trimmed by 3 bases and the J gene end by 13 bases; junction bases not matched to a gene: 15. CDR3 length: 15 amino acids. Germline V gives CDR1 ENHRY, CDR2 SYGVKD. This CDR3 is CAISDGGTANHPQHF. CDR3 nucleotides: TGTGCCATCAGTGACGGGGGGACAGCAAATCATCCTCAGCATTTT.

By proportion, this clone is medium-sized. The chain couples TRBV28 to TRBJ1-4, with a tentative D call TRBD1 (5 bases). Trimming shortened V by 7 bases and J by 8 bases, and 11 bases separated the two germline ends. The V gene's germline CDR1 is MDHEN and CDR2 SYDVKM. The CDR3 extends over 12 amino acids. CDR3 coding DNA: TGTGCCAGCACGGGGGGGAAAGAAAAACTGTTTTTT. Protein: CASTGGKEKLFF.